This T cell receptor (beta chain) was sequenced during a study of shared clonotypes between healthy human individuals. Genomic DNA per cell subset filled all wells of several immunoSEQ plates. Some clones are missing from TCRdb's copy, which holds only in-frame ones; the method was immunoSEQ multiplex PCR. Of approximately 1.9 million clones listed, roughly 93% were seen once; the top ten hold about 1.7%. Only CD45RO-negative cells positively selected for CCR7 counted as naive CD8 cells, so terminally differentiated effector memory CD45RA+ cells were excluded. CDR1 is MNHEY, CDR2 SVGAGI, per germline. Trimming removed 8 bases from V and 7 bases from J, with 8 bases in between. The CDR3 is 11 residues long.

V usage is TRBV6-5 and J usage is TRBJ2-2; possibly TRBD1 for D (6 bases). The sequence was collected from a man younger than 35 in good health. Some clones in this sample may be carry-over from other donors' samples. Sequencing used naive CD8+ T cells from PBMCs. The CDR3 DNA sequence: TGTGCCAGCTGGGGGCGCGGGGAGCTGTTTTTT. This codes for CASWGRGELFF.